These 18 T cell receptor beta chains originate from one sample sequenced in a study of T cell responses to AZD1222 COVID-19 vaccine (TCRdb year 2021). The library relied on the immunoSEQ multiplex PCR assay. TCRdb provides this immuneACCESS table in a form limited to in-frame rearrangements. Some clones are lacking; in checked studies, under half of them reflect an unresolved V gene, and why the rest are absent is not known. The sample includes tens of thousands of clones, with 92% observed a single time. The top ten constitute under 3.5% of the sample. The meaning of the sample's time point label: about 28 days (+/-7) after the second vaccine dose. Source: peripheral blood, taken 28 days after the second AZD1222 dose. These receptor sequences come from an adult who received the AZD1222 COVID-19 vaccine.

The J gene is TRBJ1-3, the V gene TRBV6-5, with TRBD1 matching 7 bases. From germline, CDR1 is MNHEY and CDR2 SVGAGI. The CDR3 is made up of 15 amino acids. V was clipped by 11 bases and J by 0 bases; unmatched bases: 10. CDR3 sequence reads: CALLQAGGSGNTIYF. CDR3 DNA sequence: TGTGCCCTTTTGCAGGCAGGGGGCTCTGGAAACACCATATATTTT.

This clone has only one observation. The genes are TRBV11-3 and TRBJ2-5; no definite D call. This CDR3 is built from 11 residues. Trimming took 3 bases from V and 5 from J, leaving 4 bases between them. The germline V gene encodes CDR1 SGHNT and CDR2 YENEEA. The CDR3 is CASSFGETQYF. The CDR3, as DNA: TGTGCCAGCAGCTTCGGGGAGACCCAGTACTTC.

This chain links TRBV24-1 with TRBJ2-1; D is undetermined. CDR1 and CDR2 from the germline V gene are KGHDR and SFDVKD. With 4 bases removed from V and 7 bases from J, the gap between germline ends came to 19 bases. CDR3 length: 16 residues. CDR3 DNA: TGTGCCACCAGTGACCCCTTGGGCCTCTTTGGGAATGAGCAGTTCTTC. It codes for CATSDPLGLFGNEQFF.

The J gene is TRBJ2-2, the V gene TRBV19; D is possibly TRBD1 or TRBD2 (5 bases each). With 7 bases removed from V and 0 bases from J, the gap between germline ends came to 9 bases. The CDR3 runs 14 residues. Germline values: CDR1 LNHDA, CDR2 SQIVND (reference sequence). CDR3 nucleotides: TGTGCCAGTACAGGGACCGCGAACACCGGGGAGCTGTTTTTT. It encodes CASTGTANTGELFF. The variable domain in full, with the rest retrieved from reference TRBV19 and TRBJ2-2, is DGGITQSPKYLFRKEGQNVTLSCEQNLNHDAMYWYRQDPGQGLRLIYYSQIVNDFQKGDIAEGYSVSREKKESFPLTVTSAQKNPTAFYLCASTGTANTGELFFGEGSRLTVL.

This clone has more than one count but fewer than ten. The chain joins TRBV4-2 to TRBJ2-5; TRBD2 agrees at 10 bases. Germline trimming cut 0 bases from V and 5 bases from J; bases unmatched to any gene: 15. CDR3 size: 19 residues. Per the germline V gene, CDR1 is LGHNA and CDR2 is YNFKEQ. CDR3 sequence (DNA): TGTGCCAGCAGCCAAGATTCCCCTAGCGGGGGCCACGGTTTGGAGACCCAGTACTTC. Translation gives CASSQDSPSGGHGLETQYF.

CDR3 region: CASSLEGGFGNYGYTF. CDR3 sequence (DNA): TGTGCCAGCAGCTTAGAAGGGGGGTTCGGGAACTATGGCTACACCTTC. This chain links TRBV7-2 with TRBJ1-2; D perhaps matches TRBD1 (6 bases). CDR1 SGHTA and CDR2 FQGNSA come from the germline V gene. Trimming shortened V by 1 base and J by 2 bases, and 14 bases separated the two germline ends. This CDR3 has 16 residues.

The chain has TRBV18 and TRBJ2-7, with 7 bases fitting TRBD2. Trimming at V came to 5 bases and at J to 2 bases, leaving 6 bases not matched to a gene. CDR3 length: 14 amino acids. The germline V gene encodes CDR1 KGHSH and CDR2 LQKENI. The CDR3 loop reads CASSRTGTTYEQYF. DNA for the CDR3: TGTGCCAGCTCAAGAACCGGGACTACCTACGAGCAGTACTTC.

The chain links TRBV30 to TRBJ1-5; 7 bases fit TRBD1. Germline trimming cut 2 bases from V and 4 bases from J; bases unmatched to any gene: 11. The germline gives CDR1 GTSNPN, CDR2 SVGIG (reference sequence). The CDR3 has 16 residues. CDR3 in amino acids: CAWSKSDREGNQPQHF. The CDR3 DNA follows: TGTGCCTGGAGTAAGAGCGACAGGGAAGGAAATCAGCCCCAGCATTTT.

This rearrangement joins TRBV6-5 to TRBJ2-7; 9 bases match TRBD2. V shed 5 bases and J 2 bases; nucleotides not matched to a gene: 1. CDR1 and CDR2 (germline): MNHEY, SVGAGI. This CDR3 contains 13 residues. CDR3 coding DNA: TGTGCCAGCAGTCGCGGGGGGGCCTACGAGCAGTACTTC. Its protein is CASSRGGAYEQYF.

The rearrangement uses TRBV18 and TRBJ2-2; D call uncertain. V was clipped by 3 bases and J by 6 bases, with 11 bases between them. This CDR3 is built from 14 residues. Germline loops: CDR1 KGHSH, CDR2 LQKENI. CDR3 region: CASSPGQEPGELFF. CDR3 nucleotides: TGTGCCAGCTCACCTGGGCAGGAGCCCGGGGAGCTGTTTTTT.

This chain links TRBV5-1 with TRBJ2-1; the match to TRBD1 covers 8 bases. This CDR3 is built from 15 residues. Germline V gene data show CDR1 as SGHRS and CDR2 as YFSETQ. With V trimmed by 2 bases and J by 5 bases, 6 bases remained unmatched. The CDR3 here is CASSFGQGPNNEQFF. DNA of the CDR3: TGCGCCAGCAGCTTTGGACAGGGCCCAAACAATGAGCAGTTCTTC.

This chain links TRBV4-1 with TRBJ1-5; D unclear. CDR1 and CDR2 from the germline V gene are MGHRA and YSYEKL. The V gene lost 0 bases and the J gene lost 1 base, with 10 bases spanning the gap. The CDR3 is 16 amino acids. The CDR3 coding sequence is TGCGCCAGCAGCCAAGATCACGGTCGCAGCAATCAGCCCCAGCATTTT. This codes for CASSQDHGRSNQPQHF.

V is TRBV7-2 and J is TRBJ2-2; maybe TRBD2 (7 bases). V lost 5 bases and J lost 5, with 18 bases in between. The germline CDR1 and CDR2 sequences are SGHTA and FQGNSA. The CDR3 length is 16 residues. The CDR3 is CASSPARGAGTGELFF. As DNA, the CDR3 is TGTGCCAGCAGCCCGGCACGGGGGGCAGGGACCGGGGAGCTGTTTTTT.

The V call is TRBV5-6, the J call TRBJ2-5; TRBD2 might be the D (6 bases). Trimming took 1 base from V and 4 from J, leaving 14 bases between them. Germline V gene lookup returns CDR1 SGHDT and CDR2 YYEEEE. This CDR3 is 15 amino acids long. CDR3 nucleotide sequence: TGTGCCAGCAGCTTGCTCCTAGCGAGGGGAGAGACCCAGTACTTC. Amino acids: CASSLLLARGETQYF. Supplemented by reference TRBV5-6 and TRBJ2-5, the full variable domain reads DAGVTQSPTHLIKTRGQQVTLRCSPKSGHDTVSWYQQALGQGPQFIFQYYEEEERQRGNFPDRFSGHQFPNYSSELNVNALLLGDSALYLCASSLLLARGETQYFGPGTRLLVL.

V gene TRBV14 combines with J gene TRBJ2-7; D is ambiguous. CDR1 and CDR2 (germline): SGHDN, FVKESK. Trimming left V 1 base short and J 1 base short, with 11 bases between. This CDR3 has 15 amino acids. The CDR3 loop reads CASSQGAASSYEQYF. CDR3 nucleotide sequence: TGTGCCAGCAGCCAAGGGGCAGCTTCTTCCTACGAGCAGTACTTC.

V is TRBV7-3 and J is TRBJ2-2; D may match TRBD1 or TRBD2 (6 bases each). The length of the CDR3 is 15 residues. V was cut by 5 bases and J by 8 bases, with 18 bases left in between. Germline V gene lookup returns CDR1 SGHTA and CDR2 FQGTGA. The CDR3 here is CASSPLPGAKGELFF. The CDR3, as DNA: TGTGCCAGCAGCCCCCTCCCGGGGGCGAAGGGGGAGCTGTTTTTT. Complete variable domain (other parts from reference TRBV7-3 and TRBJ2-2): GAGVSQTPSNKVTEKGKYVELRCDPISGHTALYWYRQSLGQGPEFLIYFQGTGAADDSGLPNDRFFAVRPEGSVSTLKIQRTERGDSAVYLCASSPLPGAKGELFFGEGSRLTVL.

V and J are TRBV11-3 and TRBJ1-5; possibly TRBD1 for D (5 bases). V was shortened by 4 bases and J by 5 bases, with 9 bases between the two germline ends. Germline CDR1 reads SGHNT; CDR2 reads YENEEA. The CDR3 extends over 13 amino acids. In DNA, the CDR3 is TGTGCCAGCAGCTGTTCAGGGTATCAGCCCCAGCATTTT. Translating it yields CASSCSGYQPQHF.

The rearrangement joins TRBV7-8 to TRBJ1-2; possibly TRBD1 for D (6 bases). This CDR3 is built from 14 residues. The V and J ends lost 5 bases and 4 bases respectively, with 14 bases between them. Germline CDR1 SGHVS, CDR2 FQNEAQ. The CDR3 nucleotides read TGTGCCAGCAGCCCTTGGGACAAAGGCTATGGCTACACCTTC. Protein: CASSPWDKGYGYTF. The full variable domain, in which reference TRBV7-8 and TRBJ1-2 provide the parts outside the CDR3, is GAGVSQSPRYKVAKRGQDVALRCDPISGHVSLFWYQQALGQGPEFLTYFQNEAQLDKSGLPSDRFFAERPEGSVSTLKIQRTQQEDSAVYLCASSPWDKGYGYTFGSGTRLTVV.